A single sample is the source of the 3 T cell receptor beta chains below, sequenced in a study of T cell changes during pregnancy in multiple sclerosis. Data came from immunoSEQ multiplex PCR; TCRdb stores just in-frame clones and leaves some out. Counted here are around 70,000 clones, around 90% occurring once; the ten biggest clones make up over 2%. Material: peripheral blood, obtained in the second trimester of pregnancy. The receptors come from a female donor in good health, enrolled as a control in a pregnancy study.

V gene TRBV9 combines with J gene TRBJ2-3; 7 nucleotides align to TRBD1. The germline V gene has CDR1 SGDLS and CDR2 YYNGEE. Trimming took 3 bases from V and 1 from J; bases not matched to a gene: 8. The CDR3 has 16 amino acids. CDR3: CASSGRQGGGTDTQYF. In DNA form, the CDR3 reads TGTGCCAGCAGCGGCCGACAGGGTGGAGGCACAGATACGCAGTATTTT.

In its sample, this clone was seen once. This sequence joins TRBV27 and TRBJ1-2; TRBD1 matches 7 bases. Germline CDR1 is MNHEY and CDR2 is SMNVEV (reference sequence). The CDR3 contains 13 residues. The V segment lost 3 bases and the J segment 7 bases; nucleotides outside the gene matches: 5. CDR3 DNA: TGTGCCAGCAGTTTGACAGGGCGGAGTGGCTACACCTTC. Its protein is CASSLTGRSGYTF.

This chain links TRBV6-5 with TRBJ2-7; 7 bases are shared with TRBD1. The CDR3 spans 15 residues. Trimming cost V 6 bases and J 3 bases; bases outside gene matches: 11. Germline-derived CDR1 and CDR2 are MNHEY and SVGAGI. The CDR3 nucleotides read TGTGCCAGCAGCCAACACAGGGGCCTCATCTACGAGCAGTACTTC. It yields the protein CASSQHRGLIYEQYF.